The rows below give T cell receptor beta chains drawn from one sample of a study of graft-versus-host responses after intestinal transplantation. The repertoire was sequenced with immunoSEQ multiplex PCR; TCRdb's copy has only in-frame clones and lacks some. The profile covers about 27,000 clones, with around 78% appearing a single time and 1% to 1.3% taken by the ten largest. This specimen consisted of PBMCs, obtained 28 days after intestinal transplant. The receptor set was obtained from a human patient who received an intestinal transplant, so some T cells may come from the graft donor. CDR3s include the opening cysteine and the closing phenylalanine or tryptophan. The D gene is left open where the match is weak. Only some rows state a clone size, as once, few, many or a class for expanded clones.

v_gene: TRBV5-1
abundance: -
d_gene: -
j_gene: TRBJ1-5
CDR3aa: CASSLQGNQPQHF
CDR3nt: TGCGCCAGCAGCTTGCAGGGAAATCAGCCCCAGCATTTT

v_gene: TRBV30
abundance: once
d_gene: -
j_gene: TRBJ1-1
CDR3aa: CAWRGDQDTEAFF
CDR3nt: TGTGCCTGGAGGGGGGACCAGGACACTGAAGCTTTCTTT

v_gene: TRBV15
abundance: -
d_gene: TRBD2
j_gene: TRBJ2-1
CDR3aa: CATDGTSGYNEQFF
CDR3nt: TGTGCCACCGACGGGACTAGCGGTTACAATGAGCAGTTCTTC

v_gene: TRBV5-4
abundance: once
d_gene: TRBD1
j_gene: TRBJ2-7
CDR3aa: CASSFSPGQVTYEQYF
CDR3nt: TGTGCCAGCAGCTTCAGCCCCGGACAGGTAACCTACGAGCAGTACTTC

v_gene: TRBV5-6
abundance: -
d_gene: -
j_gene: TRBJ2-3
CDR3aa: CASSLTGGGDTQYF
CDR3nt: TGTGCCAGCAGCTTGACGGGGGGCGGAGATACGCAGTATTTT

v_gene: TRBV7-9
abundance: -
d_gene: -
j_gene: TRBJ2-5
CDR3aa: CASSSKETQYF
CDR3nt: TGTGCCAGCAGCTCGAAGGAGACCCAGTACTTC

v_gene: TRBV28
abundance: -
d_gene: TRBD2
j_gene: TRBJ2-1
CDR3aa: CASSLRTSGGISSYNEQFF
CDR3nt: TGTGCCAGCAGCCTCAGGACTAGCGGGGGTATAAGCTCCTACAATGAGCAGTTCTTC

v_gene: TRBV29-1
abundance: -
d_gene: -
j_gene: TRBJ2-7
CDR3aa: CPLRTRHEQYF
CDR3nt: TGCCCCTTGAGGACCCGCCACGAGCAGTACTTC

v_gene: TRBV6-5
abundance: -
d_gene: -
j_gene: TRBJ2-1
CDR3aa: CASSYSGVSSNEQFF
CDR3nt: TGTGCCAGCAGTTACTCGGGAGTATCCAGCAATGAGCAGTTCTTC

v_gene: TRBV27
abundance: -
d_gene: TRBD2
j_gene: TRBJ2-1
CDR3aa: CASSTTERGGYYNEQFF
CDR3nt: TGTGCCAGCAGTACGACAGAGCGGGGGGGTTACTACAATGAGCAGTTCTTC

v_gene: TRBV5-4
abundance: once
d_gene: TRBD2
j_gene: TRBJ2-3
CDR3aa: CASSLAGRGGADTQYF
CDR3nt: TGTGCCAGCAGCTTGGCCGGGCGGGGGGGTGCAGATACGCAGTATTTT

v_gene: TRBV23-1
abundance: -
d_gene: TRBD1
j_gene: TRBJ2-7
CDR3aa: CASSQRQGWKYEQYF
CDR3nt: TGCGCCAGCAGTCAAAGACAGGGGTGGAAGTACGAGCAGTACTTC

v_gene: TRBV7-3
abundance: -
d_gene: -
j_gene: TRBJ2-2
CDR3aa: CASSLAAMNTGELFF
CDR3nt: TGTGCCAGCAGCTTAGCCGCTATGAACACCGGGGAGCTGTTTTTT

v_gene: TRBV29-1
abundance: -
d_gene: TRBD1
j_gene: TRBJ2-7
CDR3aa: CSTLGRDSGTYEQYF
CDR3nt: TGCAGCACCTTGGGAAGGGACAGCGGTACCTACGAGCAGTACTTC

v_gene: TRBV11-3
abundance: -
d_gene: -
j_gene: TRBJ2-1
CDR3aa: CASSAGQNNEQFF
CDR3nt: TGTGCCAGCAGCGCGGGACAGAACAATGAGCAGTTCTTC

v_gene: TRBV6-6
abundance: few
d_gene: -
j_gene: TRBJ2-1
CDR3aa: CASYSGNEQFF
CDR3nt: TGTGCCAGCTACAGCGGCAATGAGCAGTTCTTC

v_gene: TRBV11-2
abundance: few
d_gene: -
j_gene: TRBJ2-7
CDR3aa: CASSLWSGAYWDEQYF
CDR3nt: TGTGCCAGCAGCTTATGGTCCGGGGCCTACTGGGACGAGCAGTACTTC

v_gene: TRBV5-1
abundance: -
d_gene: -
j_gene: TRBJ1-1
CDR3aa: CASSLDSPGLEAFF
CDR3nt: TGCGCCAGCAGCTTGGATTCACCAGGACTAGAAGCTTTCTTT

v_gene: TRBV9
abundance: -
d_gene: TRBD1
j_gene: TRBJ1-2
CDR3aa: CASSQGVGGYTF
CDR3nt: TGTGCCAGCAGCCAGGGGGTAGGAGGCTACACCTTC

v_gene: TRBV27
abundance: -
d_gene: TRBD1
j_gene: TRBJ2-7
CDR3aa: CASSLAPGQGYEQYF
CDR3nt: TGTGCCAGCAGTTTAGCACCGGGACAGGGTTACGAGCAGTACTTC

v_gene: TRBV7-3
abundance: -
d_gene: -
j_gene: TRBJ2-6
CDR3aa: CASSLRGSGANVLTF
CDR3nt: TGTGCCAGCAGCTTAAGGGGTTCAGGGGCCAACGTCCTGACTTTC

v_gene: TRBV5-1
abundance: -
d_gene: -
j_gene: TRBJ2-1
CDR3aa: CASSLEQYGEQFF
CDR3nt: TGCGCCAGCAGCTTGGAACAGTATGGTGAGCAGTTCTTC

v_gene: TRBV19
abundance: few
d_gene: TRBD1
j_gene: TRBJ2-7
CDR3aa: CASSIYGDRGLYEQYF
CDR3nt: TGTGCCAGTAGTATCTATGGGGACAGGGGGCTCTACGAGCAGTACTTC

v_gene: TRBV27
abundance: few
d_gene: -
j_gene: TRBJ1-2
CDR3aa: CASRPSGTVIYGYTF
CDR3nt: TGTGCCAGCAGGCCCTCCGGGACGGTAATTTATGGCTACACCTTC

v_gene: TRBV5-6
abundance: -
d_gene: -
j_gene: TRBJ2-6
CDR3aa: CASSFFTLSGANVLTF
CDR3nt: TGTGCCAGCAGCTTTTTCACTCTCTCTGGGGCCAACGTCCTGACTTTC

v_gene: TRBV27
abundance: -
d_gene: TRBD2
j_gene: TRBJ2-1
CDR3aa: CASSRLAGEGEQFF
CDR3nt: TGTGCCAGCAGTCGCCTAGCGGGGGAAGGTGAGCAGTTCTTC

v_gene: TRBV21-1
abundance: few
d_gene: -
j_gene: TRBJ2-2
CDR3aa: CASRSGELFF
CDR3nt: TGTGCCAGCCGGTCCGGGGAGCTGTTTTTT

v_gene: TRBV28
abundance: few
d_gene: TRBD1
j_gene: TRBJ2-7
CDR3aa: CASRRDRDYEQYF
CDR3nt: TGTGCCAGCAGACGGGACAGGGACTACGAGCAGTACTTC

v_gene: TRBV19
abundance: once
d_gene: TRBD1
j_gene: TRBJ1-1
CDR3aa: CASELQGARATEAFF
CDR3nt: TGTGCCAGTGAACTACAGGGGGCGCGGGCCACTGAAGCTTTCTTT

v_gene: TRBV18
abundance: -
d_gene: -
j_gene: TRBJ2-3
CDR3aa: CASSPGYRVEGSDTQYF
CDR3nt: TGTGCCAGCTCACCGGGATACAGGGTAGAGGGCTCAGATACGCAGTATTTT

v_gene: TRBV4-1
abundance: -
d_gene: -
j_gene: TRBJ1-1
CDR3aa: CASSPTVNTEAFF
CDR3nt: TGCGCCAGCAGCCCAACGGTGAACACTGAAGCTTTCTTT

v_gene: TRBV5-1
abundance: -
d_gene: TRBD2
j_gene: TRBJ2-2
CDR3aa: CASSTPSPGLGIGELFF
CDR3nt: TGCGCCAGCAGCACCCCCTCCCCCGGACTAGGGATCGGGGAGCTGTTTTTT

v_gene: TRBV25-1
abundance: -
d_gene: -
j_gene: TRBJ1-3
CDR3aa: CASSFGSGNTIYF
CDR3nt: TGTGCCAGCAGTTTTGGCTCTGGAAACACCATATATTTT

v_gene: TRBV4-1
abundance: -
d_gene: -
j_gene: TRBJ2-1
CDR3aa: CASSHKWRASVNEQFF
CDR3nt: TGCGCCAGCAGCCACAAGTGGAGGGCCTCAGTCAATGAGCAGTTCTTC

v_gene: TRBV5-1
abundance: -
d_gene: -
j_gene: TRBJ2-1
CDR3aa: CASSLGSHNEQFF
CDR3nt: TGCGCCAGCAGCTTGGGGTCCCACAATGAGCAGTTCTTC

v_gene: TRBV19
abundance: -
d_gene: TRBD2
j_gene: TRBJ2-3
CDR3aa: CASSILAGEGADTQYF
CDR3nt: TGTGCCAGTAGTATCCTAGCGGGAGAAGGGGCAGATACGCAGTATTTT

v_gene: TRBV7-9
abundance: -
d_gene: TRBD2
j_gene: TRBJ2-1
CDR3aa: CASSHEREEFF
CDR3nt: TGTGCCAGCAGCCATGAACGGGAGGAGTTCTTC

v_gene: TRBV5-1
abundance: -
d_gene: -
j_gene: TRBJ1-1
CDR3aa: CASSLSGSVTGLWTEAFF
CDR3nt: TGCGCCAGCAGCCTGTCGGGGAGTGTTACAGGGTTATGGACTGAAGCTTTCTTT

v_gene: TRBV6-1
abundance: -
d_gene: -
j_gene: TRBJ1-6
CDR3aa: CASSESGSPLHF
CDR3nt: TGTGCCAGCAGTGAATCAGGATCACCCCTCCACTTT

v_gene: TRBV30
abundance: -
d_gene: -
j_gene: TRBJ2-2
CDR3aa: CAWSAQGTGELFF
CDR3nt: TGTGCCTGGAGTGCTCAGGGCACCGGGGAGCTGTTTTTT

v_gene: TRBV10-3
abundance: -
d_gene: -
j_gene: TRBJ1-2
CDR3aa: CAPPPCRRGNYGYTF
CDR3nt: TGTGCCCCGCCTCCCTGCCGCAGGGGTAACTATGGCTACACCTTC

v_gene: TRBV7-2
abundance: -
d_gene: TRBD2
j_gene: TRBJ2-3
CDR3aa: CASSLPSGRADTQYF
CDR3nt: TGTGCCAGCAGCCTCCCTAGCGGGAGGGCAGATACGCAGTATTTT

v_gene: TRBV27
abundance: -
d_gene: TRBD1
j_gene: TRBJ2-7
CDR3aa: CASSNRDRASYEQYF
CDR3nt: TGTGCCAGCAGCAACCGGGACAGGGCGTCCTACGAGCAGTACTTC

v_gene: TRBV10-2
abundance: -
d_gene: -
j_gene: TRBJ2-3
CDR3aa: CASSEIDSTDTQYF
CDR3nt: TGCGCCAGCAGTGAAATCGACTCCACAGATACGCAGTATTTT

v_gene: TRBV5-5
abundance: -
d_gene: -
j_gene: TRBJ1-2
CDR3aa: CASSLDRDYGYTF
CDR3nt: TGTGCCAGCAGCTTGGACAGAGACTATGGCTACACCTTC

v_gene: TRBV7-3
abundance: -
d_gene: TRBD1
j_gene: TRBJ1-4
CDR3aa: CASSLTGTVNEKLFF
CDR3nt: TGTGCCAGCAGCTTAACCGGGACAGTTAATGAAAAACTGTTTTTT

v_gene: TRBV7-2
abundance: -
d_gene: -
j_gene: TRBJ2-2
CDR3aa: CASSLPGELFF
CDR3nt: TGTGCCAGCAGCCTTCCCGGGGAGCTGTTTTTT

v_gene: TRBV19
abundance: -
d_gene: TRBD2
j_gene: TRBJ2-7
CDR3aa: CASSTGLAGGYEQYF
CDR3nt: TGTGCCAGTAGTACGGGACTAGCGGGAGGCTACGAGCAGTACTTC